This T cell receptor (beta chain) was captured by sequencing in a study of CD8 T cells in Susac syndrome. RNA, at roughly 0.5 to 1 ug, was reverse transcribed with random hexamers. Coverage of TCR beta CDR3 amplification by immunoSEQ multiplex PCR extended to 54 Vbeta and 13 Jbeta. In TCRdb, the immunoSEQ multiplex PCR reads were re-called with MiXCR into one record per CDR3 protein. The table has about 120,000 distinct CDR3 sequences, just under 95% seen once. While serving as controls, healthy donors were matched for age and sex. Negative isolation yielded CD8+ and CD4+ T cells; FACS enriched TEMRA cells. Study results and caveats: TCR sequencing and HLA analysis covered a relatively small number of individuals.

As for this clonotype: The target antigen is unknown.

Germline loops: CDR1 SQVTM, CDR2 ANQGSEA. V dropped 7 bases and J dropped 1 base, with 9 bases sitting between them. The CDR3 covers 12 residues. The rearrangement uses TRBV29-1 and TRBJ2-3; D possibly corresponds to TRBD1 (6 bases). This clonotype originated in a human donor in good health. Sequenced input: CD8+ T cells from PBMCs. The CDR3 nucleotides read TGCAGCGCCGAGGGGGGCACAGATACGCAGTATTTT. It yields the protein CSAEGGTDTQYF.